This T cell receptor (beta chain) was sequenced in a study of blood T cell repertoires in COVID-19 (dated by TCRdb to 2018 to 2020). Background for the entire study: Samples covering the acute and convalescent phases of COVID-19 were provided by collaborators in the United States, Italy and Spain. The prospective study material was composed of cDNA or gDNA derived from T cells, B-cell-depleted T cells, or PBMCs. Subjects who had been exposed to COVID-19, were actively infected with it, or had recovered from it provided the deeply sampled blood TCRbeta repertoires that made up the dataset. A freely available public database, intended as a resource for researchers studying the immune response to SARS-CoV-2, is where the repertoires were released. The samples were drawn from the first 160 participants of the ongoing ImmuneRACE study and from 1,254 subjects provided by 6 global collaborators. The sample metadata nearly always contained a de-identified subject ID, COVID-19 status, age in years and sex. Where HLA class I and class II types were available, the types were taken from metadata supplied by the sample provider, not from assay-based typing. Here is what the overall study found, with its caveats: How much clinical and demographic metadata was included differed by source and by participant, and the metadata was provided uncurated.

TCRbeta CDR3 regions were amplified from genomic DNA using the immunoSEQ Assay, a bias-controlled multiplex PCR. The authors' pipeline ran thus. The number of nucleated cells in each sample was estimated from the amplification of reference gene primers within the assay. To quantify the absolute abundance of each unique TCRbeta CDR3 rearrangement, sequence reads were collapsed and filtered. For each sample, productive Simpson clonality was calculated as the square root of Simpson's diversity index across productive rearrangements. Imported from immuneACCESS, the table was reduced by TCRdb to in-frame sequences with V and J called. These copies leave out some clones; in studies compared against another copy, an unresolved V gene accounts for under half, and the cause of the remainder is not known. The V and J calls and clone size are taken from that table; D and trimming were inferred from the DNA. The sample table holds tens of thousands of clones, of which more than 75% were seen once. The ten largest make up about 17% of the sample.

With respect to this clone: Its recognized antigen is unknown. Base qualities are missing; no much larger clone stands one base away.

The CDR3 starts with the cysteine, ends with the phenylalanine, and has 12 residues. Of all the DNA, just the CDR3 is kept, 36 bases in frame from base 1. Via the germline V gene, CDR1 is MDHEN and CDR2 SYDVKM. Trimming at the junction amounts to 1 base on V and 9 bases on J, and the germline ends lie 7 bases apart. Each collaborating institution followed its own protocols to collect whole blood in K2EDTA tubes. For TCRbeta analysis, collaborators shipped samples in one of three forms: frozen whole blood, isolated PBMCs, or DNA extracted from either of those sample types. This TCR derives from a human donor in a cohort sampled during active COVID-19. The chain is assembled from TRBV28 and TRBJ1-5, with the D segment identity uncertain. The sequenced sample consisted of peripheral blood. The nucleotide sequence reads TGTGCCAGCAGTTTATCGGGTTCGCCCCAGCATTTT. Its product reads: CASSLSGSPQHF. Outside the CDR3, residues come from the reference TRBV28 and TRBJ1-5 proteins, so the full variable domain is: DVKVTQSSRYLVKRTGEKVFLECVQDMDHENMFWYRQDPGLGLRLIYFSYDVKMKEKGDIPEGYSVSREKKERFSLILESASTNQTSMYLCASSLSGSPQHFGDGTRLSIL.